These 8 T cell receptor beta chains were sequenced from one sample in a study of CD8+CD57+ T cells in acquired aplastic anemia. TCR beta VDJ combinations and CDR3 sequences were profiled from genomic DNA. One entry per CDR3 protein, called by TCRdb with MiXCR from the reads. The data contain about 210,000 distinct CDR3 sequences, 34% of them singletons. Sequenced material: sorted CD4+, CD8+, or CD8+CD57+ T cells (not recorded which) from PBMCs. These receptors all come from a human donor in good health, serving as a control.

This clonotype was counted a few times. This chain connects TRBV12-3 or TRBV12-4 to TRBJ2-7; D is perhaps TRBD1 (5 bases). The CDR3 length is 19 residues. The V and J ends lost 3 bases and 6 bases respectively, with 30 bases between them. DNA of the CDR3: TGTGCCAGCAGTTTTTCTCGGCAGGGTCGCTATCAGTCGAAAAGCGAGCAGTACTTC. This encodes CASSFSRQGRYQSKSEQYF.

This clonotype was found once. The gene calls are TRBV12-3 or TRBV12-4 and TRBJ1-2; D possibly corresponds to TRBD1 (5 bases). V lost 6 bases and J lost 9, with 11 bases in between. The CDR3 sequence is 11 residues long. The DNA of the CDR3 is TGTGCCAGCAGCCGGAGGGGAAGCTACACCTTC. The encoded protein is CASSRRGSYTF.

This clonotype came up many times. The CDR3 protein is CATSDAQNEQFF. CDR3 DNA: TGTGCCACCAGTGATGCCCAAAATGAGCAGTTCTTC. The chain has TRBV24-1 and TRBJ2-1; D remains ambiguous. The CDR3 spans 12 residues. With 3 bases removed from V and 7 bases from J, the gap between germline ends came to 6 bases. Per germline, CDR1 KGHDR and CDR2 SFDVKD.

This clonotype was seen ten or more times. The chain carries TRBV20-1 and TRBJ2-7; 13 bases align to TRBD2. This CDR3 has 14 residues. Trimming at V came to 1 base and at J to 7 bases, leaving 4 bases not matched to a gene. In germline, CDR1 is DFQATT, CDR2 SNEGSKA (reference sequence). CDR3 sequence (DNA): TGCAGTGCTAGAGCGACTAGCGGGAGGATGGAGCAGTACTTC. It translates to CSARATSGRMEQYF.

The gene calls are TRBV2 and TRBJ1-2, with 7 bases matching TRBD1. Unmatched junction bases numbered 4, after V lost 7 bases and J lost 2 bases. The CDR3 extends over 13 amino acids. CDR1 SNHLY and CDR2 FYNNEI come from the germline V gene. CDR3 bases: TGTGCCAGCACTCGGGACAGCAACTATGGCTACACCTTC. This encodes CASTRDSNYGYTF.

There are many counts of this clonotype. The genes are TRBV19 and TRBJ1-1; weak D call: TRBD1 (5 bases). The CDR3 loop spans 13 amino acids. Germline loops: CDR1 LNHDA, CDR2 SQIVND (reference sequence). V was shortened by 1 base and J by 3 bases, with 6 bases between the two germline ends. The DNA of the CDR3 is TGTGCCAGTAGTATAGCAGGGTACACTGAAGCTTTCTTT. It codes for CASSIAGYTEAFF.

This clonotype was found many times. The V gene is TRBV2, the J gene TRBJ2-7; D not certain. CDR1 is SNHLY and CDR2 is FYNNEI in the germline V gene. This CDR3 region has 10 residues. V dropped 5 bases and J dropped 7 bases, with 6 bases sitting between them. CDR3 sequence reads: CASSNTEQYF. DNA of the CDR3: TGTGCCAGCAGTAACACGGAGCAGTACTTC.

This clonotype has ten or more counts. The gene calls are TRBV2 and TRBJ2-2; no clear D. Per the germline V gene, CDR1 is SNHLY and CDR2 is FYNNEI. The CDR3 is 13 amino acids. Trimming took off 1 base at V and 7 bases at J, with 7 bases between the two ends. The CDR3 DNA follows: TGTGCCAGCAGTGAAGATAGTGGCGGGGAGCTGTTTTTT. This translates into CASSEDSGGELFF. Drawing the rest from reference TRBV2 and TRBJ2-2, the complete variable domain is EPEVTQTPSHQVTQMGQEVILRCVPISNHLYFYWYRQILGQKVEFLVSFYNNEISEKSEIFDDQFSVERPDGSNFTLKIRSTKLEDSAMYFCASSEDSGGELFFGEGSRLTVL.